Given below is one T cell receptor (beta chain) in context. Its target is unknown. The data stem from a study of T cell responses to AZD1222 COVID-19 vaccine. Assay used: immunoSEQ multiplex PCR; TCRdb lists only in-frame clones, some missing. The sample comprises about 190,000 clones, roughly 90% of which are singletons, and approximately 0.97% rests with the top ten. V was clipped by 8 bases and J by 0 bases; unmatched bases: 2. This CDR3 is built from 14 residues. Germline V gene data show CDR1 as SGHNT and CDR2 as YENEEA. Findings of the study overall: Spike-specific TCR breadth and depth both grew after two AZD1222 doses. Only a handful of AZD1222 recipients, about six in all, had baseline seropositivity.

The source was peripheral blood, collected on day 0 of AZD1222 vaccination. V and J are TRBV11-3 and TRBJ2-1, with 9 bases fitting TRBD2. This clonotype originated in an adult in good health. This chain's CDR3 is CASAAGGSYNEQFF. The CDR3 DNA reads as TGTGCCAGCGCAGCGGGAGGCTCCTACAATGAGCAGTTCTTC.